This T cell receptor beta chain emerged from a study of neurological immune-mediated disorders (dated by TCRdb to the late 2010s). Broadly, across the study: Among the approximately 34 multiple sclerosis patients, relapsing-remitting MS accounted for some 30 and secondary progressive MS accounted for 3. Peripheral blood TCR-beta repertoires from HTLV-I-associated myelopathy (HAM/TSP) patients, multiple sclerosis patients and healthy controls were compared by UMI-based sequencing. Alongside PBMC samples, the set of about 100 TCR-beta libraries contained longitudinal samples, technical triplicates, and paired CD4+ and CD8+ T-cell subsets that had been sorted. Of the approximately 70 subjects in the cohort, around 14 were HAM/TSP patients, about 35 were multiple sclerosis patients, and roughly 20 were healthy controls. The research as a whole found: In phylogenetic analysis, the repertoires of 18 of 34 MS patients grouped into a cluster of related CDR3 sequences, which suggests a possible signature at the repertoire level. Across subjects, expanded clones never shared an identical CDR3 amino acid sequence, which suggests that the TCR-beta repertoires in every group were private. The MS cluster showed no association with clinical or MRI features, and the authors stated that larger cohorts are needed. TCR clonal expansion was greatest in HAM/TSP patients and smallest in MS patients, who ranked below even healthy controls.

Unsorted PBMC libraries were generated from 2 million PBMCs stored in RNAlater at -80 °C until RNA extraction. Multiple sclerosis patients were enrolled in a US clinical protocol evaluating disease progression by magnetic resonance imaging. Peripheral blood was subjected to Ficoll-Hypaque density gradient centrifugation to isolate PBMCs, which were then cryopreserved in liquid nitrogen. In this sample, this clonotype turned up many times. It lacks a known antigen. No much larger clonotype is one base removed from it; base qualities were not supplied. Including cysteine and phenylalanine, the CDR3 has 14 amino acids. Only CDR3 DNA remains: 42 bases, in frame from the first base. Cut back by 9 bases and 1 base, the V and J ends lie 15 bases apart. To synthesize cDNA, template-switch 5'RACE was performed with a primer carrying a 10-nucleotide random unique molecular identifier so that each TCR transcript was tagged. Each sequencing run produced over 180 million TCR-beta sequences covering 15-18 subjects. Total RNA was extracted with the RNeasy kit. The KAPA Real-time Library Amplification kit was used to amplify TCR-beta VDJ regions with primers for the TCR constant region and the 5'RACE anchor. A first PCR added sample indexes and Illumina adaptors, after which a second PCR increased the library yield. After Ampure bead purification, the roughly 650 bp TCR product was size-selected on a 2% E-gel SizeSelection system. Before pooling, libraries had their quality checked on a Bioanalyzer, their concentration measured with Qubit, and their quantity determined with the Kapa Library Quantification kit. An Illumina HiSeq 2500 sequenced the libraries paired-end 2 x 150 bp. To increase sequence diversity, about 25-31% phiX was spiked into each library pool. The authors processed their data as follows. The UMI-based MiGEC pipeline processed quality-filtered reads and removed over 85% of raw TCR sequences during error correction. IMGT germline references were used for alignment of VDJ genes, and clonotypes were defined by a unique CDR3 amino acid sequence together with V-J genes. Clonal expansion, Shannon diversity, and CDR3 relatedness (CalcPairwiseDistances, ClusterSamples) were evaluated with VDJtools, and phylogenetic trees were built with CLCbio workbench. Clones with at least 8 unique UMIs were defined as expanded, with this threshold being based on coefficient-of-variation modelling across technical triplicates. TCRdb passed the public sequencing reads through fastp at Q25 and MiXCR, retaining productive beta sequences. Rows are combined by CDR3 protein, so each entry shows the most common genes and DNA. The V and J calls shown here were made by TCRdb, not taken from the authors' results. The sample table holds around 50,000 distinct CDR3 sequences, of which around 4% were seen once. The ten largest clones take up under 8.5% of the sample.

The chain links TRBV12-3 or TRBV12-4 with TRBJ1-1, with a weak D call of TRBD1 (6 bases match). The sequencing input was PBMCs. This TCR came from a man aged 55 to 69 with multiple sclerosis. The CDR3 region has the sequence CASSQGTTNTEAFF. The nucleotide sequence reads TGTGCCAGTTCACAGGGCACCACGAACACTGAAGCTTTCTTT.